This paragraph covers one TCR beta chain sequence. Its antigen is undetermined. Mismatch with germline at one junction end may stem from a read error. The second PCR ran about 6 to 12 cycles with a sample-barcoded 5' primer and J-beta primers. One entry per CDR3 protein results from TCRdb running MiXCR on the 5' RACE reads. The table shows 1.5 million or so distinct CDR3 sequences, with 42% occurring only once. The sample originates from a study of blood T cells in healthy people across ages. Study-level findings and limits: When set beside aged donors, long-lived donors presented more naive CD4+ cells and higher diversity.

Sequences were obtained from blood. This TCR came from a woman between 18 and 29 years old in good health.

The CDR3 region has the DNA TGTGCCAGCAGCTTAGGGCGCTATGGCCACACCTTC. The encoded protein is CASSLGRYGHTF. The gene calls are TRBV7-9 and TRBJ1-2; D unresolved. CDR1 and CDR2 from the germline V gene are SEHNR and FQNEAQ (reference sequence). There are 12 residues in the CDR3.